The next 2 T cell receptor beta chains were all read from a single sample in a study of blood T cell repertoires in COVID-19. TCRdb keeps only in-frame clones here, not all; method: immunoSEQ multiplex PCR. The sample consists of approximately 170,000 clones, 86% of them appearing once. Sequences were obtained from peripheral blood. Receptor source: a woman in her sixties or seventies with acute or convalescent COVID-19.

The rearrangement joins TRBV5-1 to TRBJ1-4; D remains ambiguous. Trimming stripped 0 bases from V and 0 bases from J, with 12 bases between. The CDR3 contains 17 residues. Germline CDR1 and CDR2: SGHRS and YFSETQ. CDR3 protein: CASSLGIWSSTNEKLFF. The DNA of the CDR3 is TGCGCCAGCAGCTTGGGGATTTGGAGCTCAACTAATGAAAAACTGTTTTTT. Looking up the rest from reference TRBV5-1 and TRBJ1-4 gives the full variable domain: KAGVTQTPRYLIKTRGQQVTLSCSPISGHRSVSWYQQTPGQGLQFLFEYFSETQRNKGNFPGRFSGRQFSNSRSEMNVSTLELGDSALYLCASSLGIWSSTNEKLFFGSGTQLSVL.

The chain is built from TRBV28 and TRBJ2-7, with TRBD2 identical over 9 bases. CDR1 and CDR2 (germline): MDHEN, SYDVKM. V trimming: 7 bases; J trimming: 4 bases; junction bases outside the gene matches: 14. The length of the CDR3 is 16 residues. Written as DNA, the CDR3 is TGTGCCAGCACCTCGGGGGGACTAGCTAGAGGATACGAGCAGTACTTC. It codes for CASTSGGLARGYEQYF.